A single sample is the source of the 9 T cell receptor beta chains below, sequenced in a study of T cells in Graves' hyperthyroidism and ophthalmopathy. Amplified TCR beta CDR3 regions derived from RNA transcripts. Primed by the HTBI set, a first-round RT-PCR was run on the TCR CDR3. TCRdb itself ran the multiplex PCR reads through MiXCR, one entry per CDR3 protein. The data contain about 560,000 distinct CDR3 sequences, 16% of them singletons. The sample comprised blood. The receptors were gathered from a woman aged 18-29 years with Graves' hyperthyroidism.

The rearrangement links TRBV20-1 to TRBJ2-3; the match to TRBD2 covers 12 bases. Germline CDR1 is DFQATT and CDR2 is SNEGSKA (reference sequence). The ends lost 5 bases at V and 6 bases at J; junction bases unmatched: 9. The CDR3 is made up of 15 amino acids. In DNA form, the CDR3 reads TGCAGTGCTCAAAATACTAGCGGGGGGACGGATACGCAGTATTTT. Translation: CSAQNTSGGTDTQYF.

Many counts were recorded for this clonotype. The gene calls are TRBV5-1 and TRBJ2-2; 8 nucleotides match TRBD2. Germline CDR1 and CDR2: SGHRS and YFSETQ. The CDR3 has 14 residues. V was pared by 4 bases and J by 5 bases, with 4 bases of the junction left unmatched. Written as DNA, the CDR3 is TGCGCCAGCAGCCCGAGACTAGCGACCGGGGAGCTGTTTTTT. It specifies CASSPRLATGELFF.

This clonotype has a count of ten or more. V and J are TRBV10-3 and TRBJ2-7; 7 nucleotides match TRBD2. The CDR3 sequence is 15 residues long. V dropped 0 bases and J dropped 4; count of bases not matched to a gene: 6. CDR1 and CDR2 from the germline V gene are ENHRY and SYGVKD. CDR3: CAISESRGIRYEQYF. Written as DNA, the CDR3 is TGTGCCATCAGTGAGTCGCGGGGGATCAGGTACGAGCAGTACTTC.

The rearrangement joins TRBV24-1 to TRBJ2-3; no reliable D call. The germline CDR1 and CDR2 sequences are KGHDR and SFDVKD. This CDR3 has 12 amino acids. The germline V and J ends were trimmed by 1 base and 9 bases, with 7 bases remaining between them. This CDR3 is CATSDFSITQYF. In nucleotides, the CDR3 is TGTGCCACCAGTGATTTCAGTATCACGCAGTATTTT.

This clonotype was recorded at least ten times. The chain is built from TRBV7-2 and TRBJ1-3, with 8 bases aligning to TRBD1. The CDR3 is 18 amino acids. Germline assignment: CDR1 SGHTA and CDR2 FQGNSA. With V trimmed by 4 bases and J by 0 bases, 11 bases remained unmatched. The CDR3 sequence is CASSSRTGKVDSGNTIYF. The DNA for the CDR3 is TGTGCCAGCAGCTCAAGGACAGGGAAGGTCGACTCTGGAAACACCATATATTTT.

This clonotype came up many times. V is TRBV20-1 and J is TRBJ1-1; 7 bases agree with TRBD1. Germline loops: CDR1 DFQATT, CDR2 SNEGSKA (reference sequence). V shed 5 bases, J shed 4 bases, and the junction held 10 bases outside the gene matches. The length of the CDR3 is 14 residues. Here the CDR3 reads CSAPRGSGGTEAFF. The CDR3 region has the DNA TGCAGTGCTCCGAGGGGCTCAGGGGGCACTGAAGCTTTCTTT.

This clonotype was seen ten or more times. This chain links TRBV6-2 or TRBV6-3 with TRBJ1-5; possible D gene TRBD1, 6 bases. Germline V gene data show CDR1 as MNHEY and CDR2 as SVGEGT. V lost 1 base to trimming and J lost 5 bases, with 9 bases between them. This CDR3 has 14 residues. The CDR3 sequence is CASSYLGAYQPQHF. The CDR3 nucleotides read TGTGCCAGCAGTTACTTGGGGGCATATCAGCCCCAGCATTTT.

This clonotype appeared many times. V usage is TRBV7-2 and J usage is TRBJ2-3, with 8 bases identical to TRBD2. The V gene end was trimmed by 1 base and the J gene end by 2 bases; junction bases not matched to a gene: 14. The CDR3 has 19 amino acids. Germline values: CDR1 SGHTA, CDR2 FQGNSA. CDR3 amino acids: CASSLGPGTSEGVTDTQYF. For the CDR3, the DNA is TGTGCCAGCAGCTTAGGCCCAGGGACTAGTGAAGGAGTCACAGATACGCAGTATTTT.

J is TRBJ2-4 and V is TRBV11-2, with 8 bases lining up with TRBD2. The CDR3 runs 20 residues. J lost 2 bases, V lost 6 bases, and 21 bases had no gene match. Per germline, CDR1 SGHAT and CDR2 FQNNGV. The CDR3 DNA reads TGTGCCAGCAGTTGCCCCGTCCGGGAGGGCTCAGAGCCCCCCAAAAACATTCAGTACTTC. Translated, it gives CASSCPVREGSEPPKNIQYF. The whole variable domain, remainder taken from reference TRBV11-2 and TRBJ2-4, is EAGVAQSPRYKIIEKRQSVAFWCNPISGHATLYWYQQILGQGPKLLIQFQNNGVVDDSQLPKDRFSAERLKGVDSTLKIQPAKLEDSAVYLCASSCPVREGSEPPKNIQYFGAGTRLSVL.